Reported below is one TCR beta chain. Its antigen is not known. At one of its ends the junction is not consistent with the germline gene, which may arise from a read error. Since all of the isolated RNA was reverse transcribed, expressed TCRB transcripts were what got sequenced. The table came from immunoSEQ multiplex PCR; TCRdb's copy has only in-frame clones and leaves some out. The sample lists 400,000 to 550,000 clones, 11% occurring once. This sample is part of a study of beta chain features in type 1 diabetes. Study conclusions and caveats: VDJ junctions from type 1 diabetes patients carried fewer insertions and larger deletions.

This CDR3 region has 14 residues. Germline V gene sequence: CDR1 SSHAT, CDR2 FNYEAQ (reference sequence). Purities over 95% were achieved in all sorted populations. The sequenced sample consisted of naive CD4+ T cells from blood. V usage is TRBV7-7 and J usage is TRBJ2-1, with D perhaps TRBD1 (6 bases). This clonotype was obtained from a woman between 18 and 29 years old in good health. The CDR3, as DNA: TGTGCTAGCAGCTTCGGGACACAATACAATGAGCAGTTCTTC. Encoded protein: CASSFGTQYNEQFF.